Listed below are T cell receptor beta chains from one sample, sequenced in a study of blood T cell repertoires in COVID-19. Produced via immunoSEQ multiplex PCR; TCRdb's table is partial and in-frame only. The sample carries approximately 310,000 clones, approximately 88% recorded once. Sequenced material: PBMCs or T cells enriched from blood (not recorded which). Receptor source: a man aged 60 to 69 who had recovered from COVID-19. Each CDR3 is given with its conserved first and last residue. Fields, in order: D gene, clone size, J gene, V gene, CDR3 DNA, CDR3 protein. The D gene is left open where the match is weak. Only part of the rows carry a size: once, few, many, or a class if the clone is expanded.

>NA|once|TRBJ1-2|TRBV6-5
TGTGCCAGCAGTAAGGTTCAGGGGTCTGGCTACACCTTC
CASSKVQGSGYTF
>TRBD2|few|TRBJ2-1|TRBV6-5
TGTGCCAGCAGCCTCAGGACTAGCGGGAGTGAGCAGTTCTTC
CASSLRTSGSEQFF
>NA|NA|TRBJ1-6|TRBV7-3
TGTGCCAGCAGCTTAAATCCTGCAGGGCCTAATTCACCCCTCCACTTT
CASSLNPAGPNSPLHF
>TRBD1|NA|TRBJ1-4|TRBV13
TGTGCCAGCAAGTACACAGGGGACGCTGAAAAACTGTTTTTT
CASKYTGDAEKLFF
>NA|NA|TRBJ2-6|TRBV9
TGTGCCAGCAGCGTTATGGGTAGAGGAAACAACGTCCTGACTTTC
CASSVMGRGNNVLTF
>NA|NA|TRBJ1-4|TRBV29-1
TGCAGCGCTAGAGAGTCGGGTCGGGAAAAACTGTTTTTT
CSARESGREKLFF
>TRBD1|NA|TRBJ1-6|TRBV9
TGTGCCAGCAGCCCTGGGACAGGGGGAAATAATTCACCCCTCCACTTT
CASSPGTGGNNSPLHF
>NA|NA|TRBJ1-2|TRBV19
TGTGCCAGTAACGCTCCCCAGAGGGGGACGAAAAATGGCTACACCTTC
CASNAPQRGTKNGYTF
>TRBD2|NA|TRBJ2-3|TRBV5-1
TGCGCCAGCAGCTTACAACCCCCGGGAGGAGGCACAGATACGCAGTATTTT
CASSLQPPGGGTDTQYF
>NA|NA|TRBJ2-7|TRBV5-1
TGCGCCAGCAGCTTGCGGCAGGGATCCTACGAGCAGTACTTC
CASSLRQGSYEQYF
>TRBD2|NA|TRBJ2-7|TRBV4-2
TGTGCCAGCAGCCAAGTGCTGGGAGGGAGCCCCTACGAGCAGTACTTC
CASSQVLGGSPYEQYF
>NA|NA|TRBJ2-5|TRBV19
TGTGCCAGTAGCCTGGGCTGGGAGACCCAGTACTTC
CASSLGWETQYF
>TRBD2|NA|TRBJ2-1|TRBV5-1
TGCGCCAGCAGCCGCCTTTTAGCGGGAGGAAGGAATGAGCAGTTCTTC
CASSRLLAGGRNEQFF
>NA|NA|TRBJ1-5|TRBV28
TGTGCCAGCAGTTTAGGGGGGACGGCTCAGCCCCAGCATTTT
CASSLGGTAQPQHF
>NA|NA|TRBJ2-6|TRBV19
TGTGCCAGTAGTACTTTCCCTGGGGCCAACGTCCTGACTTTC
CASSTFPGANVLTF
>NA|NA|TRBJ2-7|TRBV21-1
TGTGCCAGCAGCACACGGGACTGTCAGCAGTACTTC
CASSTRDCQQYF
>NA|NA|TRBJ1-2|TRBV6-5
TGTGCCAGCAGTCCCCCTCGCTATGGCTACACCTTC
CASSPPRYGYTF
>TRBD2|NA|TRBJ2-7|TRBV28
TGTGCCAGCATGATAGCGGGAGGGCCTTACGAGCAGTACTTC
CASMIAGGPYEQYF
>NA|NA|TRBJ1-1|TRBV28
TGTGCCAGCAGTCCTGTTTTGAACACTGAAGCTTTCTTT
CASSPVLNTEAFF
>NA|NA|TRBJ2-7|TRBV19
TGTGCCAGTAGTCCAAGGGAGACTAATCCCTACGAGCAGTACTTC
CASSPRETNPYEQYF
>TRBD1|NA|TRBJ2-5|TRBV5-1
TGCGCCAGCAGCCCACAACAGGGGGTAGAGACCCAGTACTTC
CASSPQQGVETQYF
>NA|NA|TRBJ2-2|TRBV9
TGTGCCAGCAGCGTAGACCTGGCCAAGAACACCGGGGAGCTGTTTTTT
CASSVDLAKNTGELFF
>TRBD2|NA|TRBJ2-5|TRBV9
TGTGCCAGCAGCGAAGGACTAGCAGCTCAAGAGACCCAGTACTTC
CASSEGLAAQETQYF
>TRBD1|NA|TRBJ2-7|TRBV28
TGTGCCAGCAGCCGTCGACAGGGGAAAGACGAGCAGTACTTC
CASSRRQGKDEQYF
>NA|few|TRBJ1-2|TRBV2
TGTGCCAGCAGTAGAGACAGCCGCTATGGCTACACCTTC
CASSRDSRYGYTF
>NA|NA|TRBJ1-2|TRBV6-6
TGTGCCAGCAGCCCCGAGGGGGTCGGCTACACCTTC
CASSPEGVGYTF
>NA|NA|TRBJ2-7|TRBV28
TGTGCCAGCAGCGTCAGCAGGCTCGAGCAGTACTTC
CASSVSRLEQYF
>NA|once|TRBJ2-7|TRBV6-5
TGTGCCAGCAAGGCGGGGAGCTCCTACGAGCAGTACTTC
CASKAGSSYEQYF
>TRBD1|NA|TRBJ2-7|TRBV7-6
TGTGCCAGCAGCTTAGCCCCGGGACAGGGTTACGAGCAGTACTTC
CASSLAPGQGYEQYF
>TRBD2|once|TRBJ2-5|TRBV18
TGTGCCAGCTCACCAATGCCTAGCGGGTTTGAAGAGACCCAGTACTTC
CASSPMPSGFEETQYF
>NA|NA|TRBJ2-7|TRBV7-3
TGTGCCAGCAGCTTAACCAGGGGCGAGCAGTACTTC
CASSLTRGEQYF